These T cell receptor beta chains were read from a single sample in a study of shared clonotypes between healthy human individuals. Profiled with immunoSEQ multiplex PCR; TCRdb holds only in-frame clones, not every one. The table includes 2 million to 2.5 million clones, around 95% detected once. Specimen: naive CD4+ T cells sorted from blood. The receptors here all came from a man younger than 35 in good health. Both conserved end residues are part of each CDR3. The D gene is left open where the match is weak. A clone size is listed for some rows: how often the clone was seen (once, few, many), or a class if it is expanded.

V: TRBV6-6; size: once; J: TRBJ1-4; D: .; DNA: TGTGCCAGCAGTTCTCACACAACTAATGAAAAACTGTTTTTT; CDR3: CASSSHTTNEKLFF
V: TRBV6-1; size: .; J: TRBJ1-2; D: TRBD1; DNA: TGTGCCAGCAGTGAACCCCCCGGGACAGGGAGTGGCTACACCTTC; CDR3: CASSEPPGTGSGYTF
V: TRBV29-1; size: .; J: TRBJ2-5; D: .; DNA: TGCAGCTCCCCGATACTAGGGGGAGAGACCCAGTACTTC; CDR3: CSSPILGGETQYF
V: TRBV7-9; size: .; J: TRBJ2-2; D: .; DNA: TGTGCCAGCAGCTTACAGAGGAACACCGGGGAGCTGTTTTTT; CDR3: CASSLQRNTGELFF
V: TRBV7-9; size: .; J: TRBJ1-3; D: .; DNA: TGTGCCAGCAGCCACAGGACCCCAGGAGACACCATATATTTT; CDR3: CASSHRTPGDTIYF
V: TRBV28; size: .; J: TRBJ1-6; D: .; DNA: TGTGCCAGCAGGGGACCGGGGGGGCGCGCACCCCTCCACTTT; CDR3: CASRGPGGRAPLHF
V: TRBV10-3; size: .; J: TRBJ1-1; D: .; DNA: TGTGCCATCAGTGAGTCGACGGAGGGCCCTGAAGCTTTCTTT; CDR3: CAISESTEGPEAFF
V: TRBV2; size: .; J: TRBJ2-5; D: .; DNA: TGTGCCAGCAGCCAGGGGACCCAAGAGACCCAGTACTTC; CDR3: CASSQGTQETQYF
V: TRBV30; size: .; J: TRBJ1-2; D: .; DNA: TGTGCCTGGACCGGGACGGTATATGGCTACACCTTC; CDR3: CAWTGTVYGYTF
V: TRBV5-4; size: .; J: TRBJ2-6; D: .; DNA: TGTGCCAGCAGCTTGGCGGGGGCGCGTGGGGCCAACGTCCTGACTTTC; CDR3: CASSLAGARGANVLTF
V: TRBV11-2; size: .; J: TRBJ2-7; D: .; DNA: TGTGCCAGCACCGACCACTATTTTTACGAGCAGTACTTC; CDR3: CASTDHYFYEQYF
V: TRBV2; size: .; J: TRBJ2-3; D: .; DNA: TGTGCCAGCAGTCCAAGCTCCTTACGGGATACGCAGTATTTT; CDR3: CASSPSSLRDTQYF
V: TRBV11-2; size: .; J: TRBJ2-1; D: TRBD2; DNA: TGTGCCAGCAGCTTAAAAGTATCTAGCGGGGGGGCGAATGAGCAGTTCTTC; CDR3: CASSLKVSSGGANEQFF
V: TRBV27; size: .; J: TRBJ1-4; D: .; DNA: TGTGCCAGCAGGTCCTCACGGATGAATGAAAAACTGTTTTTT; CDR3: CASRSSRMNEKLFF
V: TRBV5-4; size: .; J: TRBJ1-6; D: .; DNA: TGTGCCAGCAGCTCCGACTTTGACTATAATTCACCCCTCCACTTT; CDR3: CASSSDFDYNSPLHF